This is a list of T cell receptor beta chains from one sample in a study of a mutant IDH1 vaccine in newly diagnosed glioma. Sequencing was performed with immunoSEQ multiplex PCR; in TCRdb, only in-frame clones are kept and a portion is missing. The sample consists of 55,000 to 70,000 clones, 80% to 90% of them appearing once. Sequenced material: PBMCs, taken from a glioma patient treated with radiotherapy, temozolomide or both. The receptors derive from a man aged 30 to 39 with glioma. CDR3s include the opening cysteine and the closing phenylalanine or tryptophan. Fields, in order: V gene, CDR3 length, D gene, clone size, J gene, CDR3 protein, CDR3 DNA. The D gene is left open where the match is weak. Rows give clone size only sometimes, using once, few, many, or a class for an expanded clone.

TRBV5-1,13,.,.,TRBJ2-3,CASSVGLRDTQYF,TGCGCCAGCAGCGTAGGACTGAGGGACACGCAGTATTTT
TRBV7-2,18,.,.,TRBJ1-6,CASSSAGTTMLRNSPLHF,TGTGCCAGCAGCTCTGCCGGGACAACAATGCTCCGAAATTCACCCCTCCACTTT
TRBV7-2,13,.,.,TRBJ1-1,CASSLGQITEAFF,TGTGCCAGCAGCCTTGGACAGATCACTGAAGCTTTCTTT
TRBV19,14,TRBD1,.,TRBJ2-7,CASSTGRGLYEQYF,TGTGCCAGTAGTACGGGCAGGGGGCTATACGAGCAGTACTTC
TRBV5-1,16,TRBD2,.,TRBJ2-1,CASSLGPSGGDNEQFF,TGCGCCAGCAGCTTGGGCCCTAGCGGGGGGGACAATGAGCAGTTCTTC
TRBV7-8,15,.,.,TRBJ1-1,CASSWNVRVGTEAFF,TGTGCCAGCAGCTGGAATGTTAGGGTTGGCACTGAAGCTTTCTTT
TRBV5-6,16,.,.,TRBJ2-5,CASSFEGPLKQETQYF,TGTGCCAGCAGCTTTGAGGGACCTCTTAAACAAGAGACCCAGTACTTC
TRBV9,18,TRBD1,.,TRBJ2-7,CASSVGVTGAKSSYEQYF,TGTGCCAGCAGCGTAGGAGTCACAGGGGCAAAGAGCTCCTACGAGCAGTACTTC
TRBV19,14,.,.,TRBJ1-2,CASSIRGDLYGYTF,TGTGCCAGTAGTATAAGGGGGGACCTGTATGGCTACACCTTC
TRBV6-4,13,.,.,TRBJ2-3,CASSDLLTDTQYF,TGTGCCAGCAGTGACCTACTCACAGATACGCAGTATTTT
TRBV6-5,14,TRBD1,.,TRBJ2-1,CASSRRTGGNEQFF,TGTGCCAGCTCTAGGAGGACAGGGGGCAATGAGCAGTTCTTC
TRBV5-1,16,.,.,TRBJ1-4,CASSLAKGPTNEKLFF,TGCGCCAGCAGCCTGGCCAAGGGACCAACTAATGAAAAACTGTTTTTT
TRBV12-5,18,TRBD1,.,TRBJ1-3,CASGFKDRGIPLEYTIYF,TGTGCTAGTGGTTTCAAAGACAGGGGTATCCCCTTGGAATACACCATATATTTT
TRBV6-5,14,.,.,TRBJ2-7,CASSYHRQSYEQYF,TGTGCCAGCAGTTACCACCGACAGTCCTACGAGCAGTACTTC
TRBV18,14,.,once,TRBJ1-6,CASSPHSDNSPLHF,TGTGCCAGCTCACCACACAGTGATAATTCACCCCTCCACTTT
TRBV6-6,16,.,.,TRBJ2-3,CASRTGPHKGTDTQYF,TGTGCCAGCAGAACCGGGCCTCACAAGGGAACAGATACGCAGTATTTT
TRBV28,14,.,once,TRBJ1-2,CASSLGATNYGYTF,TGTGCCAGCAGTTTAGGAGCTACTAACTATGGCTACACCTTC
TRBV7-9,17,.,.,TRBJ1-5,CASSLHQGSRLDQPQHF,TGTGCCAGCAGCTTACATCAGGGGTCGCGGCTCGATCAGCCCCAGCATTTT
TRBV27,15,.,.,TRBJ1-1,CASSLSWGSATEAFF,TGTGCCAGCAGTTTATCGTGGGGCAGTGCCACTGAAGCTTTCTTT
TRBV5-1,14,.,once,TRBJ2-7,CASSLAGKQYEQYF,TGCGCCAGCAGCTTGGCAGGGAAGCAATACGAGCAGTACTTC
TRBV29-1,11,.,.,TRBJ1-3,CSVGVGNTIYF,TGCAGCGTTGGTGTCGGAAACACCATATATTTT
TRBV4-1,14,.,.,TRBJ1-5,CASSQGIQERPQHF,TGCGCCAGCAGCCAAGGGATCCAGGAACGGCCCCAGCATTTT
TRBV10-2,14,.,.,TRBJ2-7,CASSSGWASYEQYF,TGCGCCAGCAGTTCGGGGTGGGCTTCCTACGAGCAGTACTTC
TRBV11-2,15,.,.,TRBJ2-7,CASSLIFSIEYEQYF,TGTGCCAGCAGCTTAATATTCTCAATAGAATACGAGCAGTACTTC
TRBV7-6,17,.,.,TRBJ1-1,CASSGNPDFPTNTEAFF,TGTGCCAGCAGCGGAAATCCGGACTTTCCAACGAACACTGAAGCTTTCTTT
TRBV5-1,14,.,.,TRBJ1-2,CASSLEPQGRGYTF,TGCGCCAGCAGCTTGGAGCCCCAGGGTAGAGGCTACACCTTC
TRBV5-4,15,.,.,TRBJ1-6,CASSPGPGRNSPLHF,TGTGCCAGCAGCCCTGGGCCAGGGAGAAATTCACCCCTCCACTTT
TRBV7-8,15,TRBD1,.,TRBJ1-1,CASSLGGTGGIEAFF,TGTGCCAGCAGCTTAGGAGGGACAGGGGGCATCGAAGCTTTCTTT
TRBV9,15,.,.,TRBJ2-3,CASSPRGGSTDTQYF,TGTGCCAGCAGCCCCCGGGGAGGAAGCACAGATACGCAGTATTTT
TRBV5-6,13,.,.,TRBJ2-1,CASSLNRADEQFF,TGTGCCAGCAGCTTGAACAGGGCCGATGAGCAGTTCTTC
TRBV6-1,14,.,.,TRBJ2-3,CASSGAALADTQYF,TGTGCCAGCAGTGGGGCGGCTCTCGCAGATACGCAGTATTTT
TRBV20-1,11,.,.,TRBJ2-1,CSARGSTEQFF,TGCAGTGCTAGAGGGTCGACTGAGCAGTTCTTC
TRBV5-1,15,.,.,TRBJ1-6,CASSLAGPQYSPLHF,TGCGCCAGCAGCTTGGCGGGACCGCAATATTCACCCCTCCACTTT
TRBV19,15,TRBD1,.,TRBJ2-1,CASSTGQGAYNEQFF,TGTGCCAGTAGCACGGGACAGGGGGCGTACAATGAGCAGTTCTTC
TRBV30,13,.,.,TRBJ1-1,CAWSPDSNTEAFF,TGTGCCTGGAGCCCGGACAGTAACACTGAAGCTTTCTTT
TRBV1,12,.,.,TRBJ1-5,CTSSQESQPQHF,TGCACCAGCAGCCAAGAAAGTCAGCCCCAGCATTTT
TRBV15,16,TRBD2,.,TRBJ2-5,CATSRVNPSGVKTQYF,TGTGCCACCAGCAGAGTTAACCCTAGCGGGGTAAAGACCCAGTACTTC
TRBV19,15,.,.,TRBJ2-3,CASNQQGGVTDTQYF,TGTGCCAGTAATCAACAGGGTGGTGTCACAGATACGCAGTATTTT
TRBV7-7,15,.,.,TRBJ2-7,CASSKGGGSSYEQYF,TGTGCCAGCAGCAAAGGGGGGGGATCCTCCTACGAGCAGTACTTC
TRBV27,17,TRBD1,.,TRBJ1-5,CASSLYRGRQGIQPQHF,TGTGCCAGCAGTTTATATAGGGGGAGACAGGGGATTCAGCCCCAGCATTTT
TRBV19,15,.,.,TRBJ2-1,CASSIVPGPSNEQFF,TGTGCCAGTAGTATCGTTCCGGGTCCCTCCAATGAGCAGTTCTTC
TRBV29-1,13,.,once,TRBJ2-7,CSATGRGVYEQYF,TGCAGCGCTACTGGTAGGGGCGTTTACGAGCAGTACTTC
TRBV4-1,19,.,.,TRBJ2-1,CASSHPTWGWGGVNNEQFF,TGCGCCAGCAGCCACCCCACGTGGGGGTGGGGAGGAGTAAACAATGAGCAGTTCTTC
TRBV9,12,.,.,TRBJ1-2,CASSVQGYGYTF,TGTGCCAGCAGCGTACAGGGCTATGGCTACACCTTC
TRBV9,14,TRBD1,.,TRBJ2-7,CASSEEGQGYEQYF,TGTGCCAGCAGTGAGGAAGGACAGGGCTACGAGCAGTACTTC
TRBV5-1,14,.,once,TRBJ2-2,CASSPRPGTGELFF,TGCGCCAGCAGCCCTCGACCCGGGACCGGGGAGCTGTTTTTT
TRBV11-2,16,.,.,TRBJ2-7,CASEPSRSGRGYEQYF,TGTGCCAGCGAACCCTCTAGGTCTGGCCGGGGATACGAGCAGTACTTC